Following are 3 T cell receptor beta chains from one sample sequenced in a study of OX40 agonist ivuxolimab in advanced cancers. Data came from immunoSEQ multiplex PCR; TCRdb stores just in-frame clones and leaves some out. The sample includes about 98,000 clones, 85% to 95% of them seen just once. The starting material was CD4+ or CD8+ T cells sorted from blood, obtained in a trial of the OX40 agonist ivuxolimab. The receptors derive from an adult with an advanced solid tumor such as melanoma, head and neck, liver or kidney cancer.

Of note for this clone: At one end the junction does not follow the germline gene, possibly because of a read error. This chain links TRBV2 with TRBJ1-1; 7 nucleotides match TRBD1. From germline, CDR1 is SNHLY and CDR2 FYNNEI. The CDR3 has 15 amino acids. In DNA form, the CDR3 reads TGTGCCAGCACTGAACAGGGGATGGGGAACACTGAAGCTTTCTTT. Translation: CASTEQGMGNTEAFF.

This clone was detected a few times. V is TRBV6-5 and J is TRBJ1-2; 8 bases align to TRBD1. This CDR3 comprises 15 residues. After removal of 1 base from V and 4 bases from J, the junction contained 5 bases not matched to a gene. CDR1 and CDR2 (germline): MNHEY, SVGAGI. The CDR3 nucleotides are TGTGCCAGCAGTTACTTCCAGGGGGCACTCTATGGCTACACCTTC. Its translation: CASSYFQGALYGYTF.

The chain uses TRBV7-9 and TRBJ2-4; D tentatively reads TRBD1 or TRBD2 (5 bases each). There are 15 residues in the CDR3. Germline V gives CDR1 SEHNR, CDR2 FQNEAQ (reference sequence). Trimming left V 1 base short and J 6 bases short, with 13 bases between. The CDR3 loop reads CASSLGGARGNIQYF. The CDR3 DNA sequence: TGTGCCAGCAGCTTAGGGGGCGCCCGGGGAAACATTCAGTACTTC.